This TCR beta chain was found in a study of response to subunit inactivated influenza vaccine. This CDR3 is 12 amino acids long. Looked up from germline, CDR1 is SGHRS and CDR2 is YFSETQ. Trimming took 6 bases from V and 10 from J, leaving 14 bases between them. TCRdb analysed the RT-PCR reads with MiXCR anew, one entry per CDR3 protein. Found here are some 570,000 distinct CDR3 sequences, approximately 10% of them singletons; the top ten hold roughly 11%. This clonotype has a handful of counts. The same sample was also used in a study of T cells expressing NK-cell markers. That work contributes: A 5'RACE template switching approach incorporating UMIs was used to make TCR beta cDNA. Researchers got TCR beta repertoires out of sorted CD3+CD56+NKG2C+, CD3+CD56+NKG2C- and CD3+CD56-NKG2C+ T cells. One of eight sequenced donors was HCMV-seronegative; the other seven were seropositive. Several of the experiments relied on an anti-gamma-delta TCR antibody so that only alpha-beta TCR T cells were sorted. The same clonotypes also predominated in the CD3+CD56-NKG2C+ fraction of a handful of donors.

This TCR was recovered from a man aged 45-65 years who received an inactivated influenza vaccine. The sample in question was PBMCs from blood, obtained on the day of vaccination. The gene calls are TRBV5-1 and TRBJ2-1; D unclear. CDR3 nucleotides: TGCGCCAGCACTAGAGACTGGGTCGAGCAGTTCTTC. It codes for CASTRDWVEQFF.